This T cell receptor beta chain is drawn from a study of control samples from healthy donors and cancer patients. Sequencing was performed with immunoSEQ multiplex PCR; in TCRdb, only in-frame clones are kept and a portion is missing. The sample has roughly 150,000 clones, almost 90% seen once. In germline, CDR1 is MNHNY, CDR2 SVGAGI (reference sequence). Trimming cost V 9 bases and J 1 base; bases outside gene matches: 4. The CDR3 totals 13 residues. Sequenced: blood. This receptor was identified in a man younger than 35 in good health. The chain uses TRBV6-6 and TRBJ2-3; TRBD1 matches at 7 bases. The CDR3 coding sequence is TGTGCCAGTCGACAGGGTGGCACAGATACGCAGTATTTT. Its protein product is CASRQGGTDTQYF.